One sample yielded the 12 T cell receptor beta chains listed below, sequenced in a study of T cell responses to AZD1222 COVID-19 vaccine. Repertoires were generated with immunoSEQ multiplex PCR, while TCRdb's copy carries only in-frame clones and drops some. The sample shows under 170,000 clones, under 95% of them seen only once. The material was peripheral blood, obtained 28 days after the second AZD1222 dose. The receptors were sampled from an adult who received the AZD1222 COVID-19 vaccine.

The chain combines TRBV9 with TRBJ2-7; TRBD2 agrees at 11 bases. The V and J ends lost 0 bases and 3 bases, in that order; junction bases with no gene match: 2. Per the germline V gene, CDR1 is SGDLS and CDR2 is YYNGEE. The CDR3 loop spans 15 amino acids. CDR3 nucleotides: TGTGCCAGCAGCGTAGACGGGACTAGCGGCTACGAGCAGTACTTC. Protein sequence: CASSVDGTSGYEQYF.

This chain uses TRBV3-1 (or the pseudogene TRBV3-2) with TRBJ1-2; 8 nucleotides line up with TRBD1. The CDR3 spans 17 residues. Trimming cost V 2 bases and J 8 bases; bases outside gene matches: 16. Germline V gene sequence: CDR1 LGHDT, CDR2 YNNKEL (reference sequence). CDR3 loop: CASSQRSDRGFLSGYTF. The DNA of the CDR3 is TGTGCCAGCAGCCAACGAAGTGACAGGGGTTTTTTGTCGGGCTACACCTTC.

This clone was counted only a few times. The CDR3 loop is CAWKPNLAGPPNYGYTF. CDR3 in DNA: TGTGCCTGGAAACCGAACTTGGCGGGGCCCCCTAACTATGGCTACACCTTC. V and J are TRBV30 and TRBJ1-2, with D possibly TRBD1 on 5 matching bases. V was pared by 4 bases and J by 0 bases, with 21 bases between. The CDR3 is made up of 17 amino acids. Germline assignment: CDR1 GTSNPN and CDR2 SVGIG (reference sequence).

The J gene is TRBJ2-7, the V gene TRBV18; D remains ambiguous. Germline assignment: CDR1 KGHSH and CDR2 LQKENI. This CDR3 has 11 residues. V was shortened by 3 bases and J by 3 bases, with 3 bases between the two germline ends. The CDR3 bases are TGTGCCAGCTCACCCGACTACGAGCAGTACTTC. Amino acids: CASSPDYEQYF.

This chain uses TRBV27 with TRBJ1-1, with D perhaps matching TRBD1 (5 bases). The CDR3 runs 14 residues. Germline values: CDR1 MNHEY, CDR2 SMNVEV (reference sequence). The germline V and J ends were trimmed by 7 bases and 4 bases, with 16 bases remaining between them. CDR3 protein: CASTAWGIGTEAFF. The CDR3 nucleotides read TGTGCCAGCACCGCCTGGGGGATCGGCACTGAAGCTTTCTTT.

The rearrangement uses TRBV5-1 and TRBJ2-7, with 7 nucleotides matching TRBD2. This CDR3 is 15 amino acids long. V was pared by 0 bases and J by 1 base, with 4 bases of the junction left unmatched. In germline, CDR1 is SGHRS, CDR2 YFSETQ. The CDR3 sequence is CASSLVASGSYEQYF. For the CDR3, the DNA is TGCGCCAGCAGCTTGGTTGCTAGCGGTTCCTACGAGCAGTACTTC.

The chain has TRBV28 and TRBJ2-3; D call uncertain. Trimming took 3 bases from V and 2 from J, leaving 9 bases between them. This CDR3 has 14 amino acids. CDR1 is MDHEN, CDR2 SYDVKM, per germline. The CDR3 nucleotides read TGTGCCAGCAGTTTTACTCTGAACACAGATACGCAGTATTTT. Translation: CASSFTLNTDTQYF.

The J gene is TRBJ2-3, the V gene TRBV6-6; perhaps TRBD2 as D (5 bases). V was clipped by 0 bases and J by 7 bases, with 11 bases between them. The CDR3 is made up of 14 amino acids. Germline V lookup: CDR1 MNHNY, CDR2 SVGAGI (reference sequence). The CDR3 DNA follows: TGTGCCAGCAGTTACTCGCCTAGCAAATATACGCAGTATTTT. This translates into CASSYSPSKYTQYF.

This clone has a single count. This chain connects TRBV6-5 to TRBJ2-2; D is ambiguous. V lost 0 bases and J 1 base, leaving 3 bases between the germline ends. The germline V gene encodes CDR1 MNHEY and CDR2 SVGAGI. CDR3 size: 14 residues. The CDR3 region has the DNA TGTGCCAGCAGTTACTCGTGGAACACCGGGGAGCTGTTTTTT. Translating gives CASSYSWNTGELFF.

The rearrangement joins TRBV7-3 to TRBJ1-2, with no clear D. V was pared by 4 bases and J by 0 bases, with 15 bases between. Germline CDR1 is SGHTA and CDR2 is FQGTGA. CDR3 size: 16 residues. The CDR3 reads CASSSPHSLANYGYTF. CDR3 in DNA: TGTGCCAGCAGCTCCCCCCACAGTCTTGCTAACTATGGCTACACCTTC.

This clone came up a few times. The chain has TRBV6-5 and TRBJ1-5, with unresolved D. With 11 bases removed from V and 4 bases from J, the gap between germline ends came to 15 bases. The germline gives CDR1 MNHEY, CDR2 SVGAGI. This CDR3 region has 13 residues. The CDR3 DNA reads TGTGCCTCGCGGGTGACCCTGAATCAGCCCCAGCATTTT. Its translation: CASRVTLNQPQHF.

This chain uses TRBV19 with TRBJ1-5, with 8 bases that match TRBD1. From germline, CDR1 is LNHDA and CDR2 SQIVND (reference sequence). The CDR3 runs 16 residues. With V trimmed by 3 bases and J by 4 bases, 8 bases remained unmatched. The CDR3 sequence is CASSISQGAPNQPQHF. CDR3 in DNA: TGTGCCAGTAGTATCAGCCAGGGGGCCCCTAATCAGCCCCAGCATTTT.